Detailed here is one TCR beta chain. Its antigen remains unknown. The sample originates from a study of cytomegalovirus exposure and HLA in healthy donors. At the level of the study: HLA-typed donors contributed 80 million or so unique TCRs, which were held in an early data release.

General study results and limits: There were some V segments, including TRBV6-2 and TRBV6-3, excluded as indistinguishable. A later analysis linked a missense DCLRE1C variant to TCR beta V- and J-gene trimming.

With 60 Vbeta and 13 Jbeta primers, the PCR was carried out. The assay was immunoSEQ multiplex PCR, and TCRdb's table has in-frame clones only and misses some. The profile shows roughly 200,000 clones, 75% to 85% of them singletons. CDR1 LNHDA and CDR2 SQIVND come from the germline V gene (reference sequence). The CDR3 has 14 amino acids. V was cut by 3 bases and J by 10 bases, with 13 bases left in between. What was sequenced was PBMCs. The chain carries TRBV19 and TRBJ1-6, with TRBD1 as a possible D gene (5 bases). The sequence was collected from a boy under 18 in good health and CMV-seronegative. The CDR3 loop reads CASSIPQEGSPLHF. As DNA, the CDR3 is TGTGCCAGTAGTATCCCACAGGAGGGATCACCCCTCCACTTT.